What follows is one T cell receptor (beta chain) and its context. CDR3 length: 15 residues. The trim removed 3 bases at V and 9 bases at J, leaving 7 bases unmatched. The germline V gene encodes CDR1 SGDLS and CDR2 YYNGEE. The data were obtained in a study of blood T cell repertoires in COVID-19. At the level of the study: Specimens from acute and convalescent COVID-19 originated in the United States, Italy and Spain. The cDNA or gDNA used as material had been derived from T cells, B-cell-depleted T cells, or PBMCs.

Seattle enrolled patients during active infection and tracked them longitudinally. Per the authors' pipeline: Scientists estimated how many nucleated cells there were by amplifying reference gene primers. Sequenced by immunoSEQ multiplex PCR; TCRdb stores in-frame clones only, minus some. The D gene and trimming were derived from the DNA, and the V and J assignments and clone size from that table. The data contain around 440,000 clones, 88% of them singletons. The receptor comes from a woman aged 50 to 60 with COVID-19, enrolled during active disease. Sequenced input: peripheral blood. V and J are TRBV9 and TRBJ2-1, with 12 bases aligning to TRBD2. Written as DNA, the CDR3 is TGTGCCAGCAGCGCCTCTAGCGGGGGGGCCCGTGAGCAGTTCTTC. This gives the protein CASSASSGGAREQFF.